The following is a T cell receptor (beta chain) sequence with its context. Recovered Cohort 3 donors showed two negative PCRs, clearance, or symptom resolution. The data were taken from a study of blood T cell repertoires in COVID-19. About the study: PBMCs, B-cell-depleted T cells, or T cells were the source of the cDNA or gDNA that made up the material.

Trimming pared 1 base from V and 2 bases from J, leaving 13 bases between. The CDR3 loop spans 16 amino acids. Germline CDR1 reads SGHTA; CDR2 reads FQGNSA. In the original workflow: How many nucleated cells were present was estimated from reference gene primer amplification. Profiled with immunoSEQ multiplex PCR; TCRdb holds only in-frame clones, not every one. V and J calls and clone size are given by that table; D and trimming were obtained from the DNA. The sample comprises under 250,000 clones, approximately 90% of which are singletons, and about 1.6% rests with the top ten. This receptor was obtained from a man in his forties who had recovered from COVID-19. Material: PBMCs or T cells enriched from blood (not recorded which). The chain joins TRBV7-2 to TRBJ2-3; D is possibly TRBD1 (6 bases). The CDR3 bases are TGTGCCAGCAGCTTAGAGGCAGGGGCGACCACAGATACGCAGTATTTT. It yields the protein CASSLEAGATTDTQYF.